The 13 T cell receptor beta chains below were found in one sample sequenced in a study of T cell changes during pregnancy in multiple sclerosis (dated by TCRdb to the late 2010s). Library method: the immunoSEQ multiplex PCR assay. The clones in this table, taken by TCRdb from immuneACCESS, are in-frame only. Not every clone is retained; where verified, under half of the shortfall comes from an unresolved V gene, and the cause of the rest is unknown. The sample data list 40,000 to 45,000 clones, and about nine tenths of these were observed just once. The ten top clones hold around 0.49% of the sample. The input for sequencing was CD4+ T cells from peripheral blood mononuclear cells, taken in the first trimester of pregnancy. The receptors were gathered from a female donor with multiple sclerosis, enrolled in a pregnancy study.

The rearrangement uses TRBV4-1 and TRBJ2-5; possibly TRBD2 for D (7 bases). The CDR3 sequence is 15 residues long. CDR1 and CDR2 (germline): MGHRA, YSYEKL. With 1 base removed from V and 4 bases from J, the gap between germline ends came to 13 bases. DNA of the CDR3: TGCGCCAGCAGCCAAGCTAACAGGGAGGGAGAGACCCAGTACTTC. The encoded protein is CASSQANREGETQYF.

The chain joins TRBV7-9 to TRBJ1-5, with D tentatively TRBD1 (5 bases). The CDR3 contains 15 residues. V gave up 1 base and J gave up 4 bases, with 11 bases separating them. CDR1 SEHNR and CDR2 FQNEAQ come from the germline V gene (reference sequence). CDR3 nucleotides: TGTGCCAGCAGCTTAGGGACAAGATTAAATCAGCCCCAGCATTTT. Translated: CASSLGTRLNQPQHF.

The chain is built from TRBV6-1 and TRBJ1-5; 8 bases fit TRBD1. Germline CDR1 reads MNHNS; CDR2 reads SASEGT. This CDR3 is 15 amino acids long. V dropped 3 bases and J dropped 5; count of bases not matched to a gene: 6. This chain's CDR3 is CASSELAGGHQPQHF. The CDR3 DNA reads as TGTGCCAGCAGTGAGCTTGCAGGGGGCCATCAGCCCCAGCATTTT.

The chain employs TRBV7-3 and TRBJ1-1; D is ambiguous. Trimming took off 7 bases at V and 1 base at J, with 16 bases between the two ends. The CDR3 runs to 15 residues. Looked up from germline, CDR1 is SGHTA and CDR2 is FQGTGA. The CDR3 DNA reads as TGTGCCAGCAAATCGTCCATTGAGCCGAACACTGAAGCTTTCTTT. The encoded protein is CASKSSIEPNTEAFF. The whole variable domain, filled in from reference TRBV7-3 and TRBJ1-1, reads GAGVSQTPSNKVTEKGKYVELRCDPISGHTALYWYRQSLGQGPEFLIYFQGTGAADDSGLPNDRFFAVRPEGSVSTLKIQRTERGDSAVYLCASKSSIEPNTEAFFGQGTRLTVV.

The chain has TRBV11-2 and TRBJ2-1, with 8 bases matching TRBD2. The CDR3 length is 13 residues. Trimming took 6 bases from V and 4 from J; bases not matched to a gene: 2. CDR1 and CDR2 from the germline V gene are SGHAT and FQNNGV. This chain's CDR3 is CASRRLAYNEQFF. In nucleotides, the CDR3 is TGTGCCAGCAGGCGACTAGCGTACAATGAGCAGTTCTTC.

The chain employs TRBV5-1 and TRBJ1-1, with 7 bases that match TRBD1. CDR1 and CDR2 from the germline V gene are SGHRS and YFSETQ. J was trimmed by 9 bases and V by 4 bases; bases with no gene match: 9. The CDR3 is 13 residues long. The CDR3 DNA reads as TGCGCCAGCAGCCCGGACAGGCGCCTCAAAGCTTTCTTT. The encoded protein is CASSPDRRLKAFF.

The chain combines TRBV10-1 with TRBJ2-5, with TRBD1 as a possible D gene (6 bases). V dropped 4 bases and J dropped 7 bases, with 13 bases sitting between them. CDR3 length equals 13 residues. Germline assignment: CDR1 WNHNN and CDR2 SYGVQD (reference sequence). The DNA for the CDR3 is TGCGCCAGCAGTGGGCAGGGGAACGTGACCCAGTACTTC. This gives the protein CASSGQGNVTQYF.

This chain uses TRBV28 with TRBJ2-2; unclear D gene. CDR3 length: 13 amino acids. Germline V gene data show CDR1 as MDHEN and CDR2 as SYDVKM. Trimming stripped 4 bases from V and 0 bases from J, with 3 bases between. The CDR3 DNA follows: TGTGCCAGCAGTTCAACGAACACCGGGGAGCTGTTTTTT. It specifies CASSSTNTGELFF.

The sample holds one count of this clone. The gene calls are TRBV19 and TRBJ2-7, with 10 nucleotides matching TRBD2. V was clipped by 5 bases and J by 2 bases; unmatched bases: 9. This CDR3 has 16 amino acids. Germline CDR1 is LNHDA and CDR2 is SQIVND (reference sequence). The CDR3 is CASSPKNLAGAYEQYF. CDR3 coding DNA: TGTGCCAGTAGTCCAAAAAACCTAGCGGGGGCCTACGAGCAGTACTTC.

This chain links TRBV6-5 with TRBJ1-1; weak D call: TRBD1 (6 bases). Trimming shortened V by 7 bases and J by 5 bases, and 14 bases separated the two germline ends. This CDR3 has 13 residues. CDR1 MNHEY and CDR2 SVGAGI come from the germline V gene. CDR3 bases: TGTGCCAGCACCTGGGACACGGGAACTGAAGCTTTCTTT. It is translated as CASTWDTGTEAFF.

The V and J genes are TRBV7-9 and TRBJ1-6, with TRBD1 identical over 7 bases. Trimming took 4 bases from V and 7 from J; bases not matched to a gene: 10. Germline CDR1 SEHNR, CDR2 FQNEAQ (reference sequence). This CDR3 is 16 amino acids long. This chain's CDR3 is CASSSLLTGSNSPLHF. The CDR3 nucleotides are TGTGCCAGCAGCTCTTTATTGACAGGGAGCAATTCACCCCTCCACTTT.

This chain links TRBV18 with TRBJ1-2; no reliable D call. V was pared by 2 bases and J by 4 bases, with 8 bases between. CDR1 is KGHSH and CDR2 is LQKENI in the germline V gene. This CDR3 comprises 13 residues. In nucleotides, the CDR3 is TGTGCCAGCTCACCAGGGCAGGCCTATGGCTACACCTTC. It is translated as CASSPGQAYGYTF. Looking up the rest from reference TRBV18 and TRBJ1-2 gives the full variable domain: NAGVMQNPRHLVRRRGQEARLRCSPMKGHSHVYWYRQLPEEGLKFMVYLQKENIIDESGMPKERFSAEFPKEGPSILRIQQVVRGDSAAYFCASSPGQAYGYTFGSGTRLTVV.

This chain links TRBV18 with TRBJ2-4, with TRBD1 as a possible D gene (6 bases). V lost 0 bases and J lost 3, with 15 bases in between. The V gene's germline CDR1 is KGHSH and CDR2 LQKENI. The CDR3 covers 17 residues. CDR3 DNA sequence: TGTGCCAGCTCACCACCGGCAGGGGAGAACGTCAAAAACATTCAGTACTTC. It yields the protein CASSPPAGENVKNIQYF.